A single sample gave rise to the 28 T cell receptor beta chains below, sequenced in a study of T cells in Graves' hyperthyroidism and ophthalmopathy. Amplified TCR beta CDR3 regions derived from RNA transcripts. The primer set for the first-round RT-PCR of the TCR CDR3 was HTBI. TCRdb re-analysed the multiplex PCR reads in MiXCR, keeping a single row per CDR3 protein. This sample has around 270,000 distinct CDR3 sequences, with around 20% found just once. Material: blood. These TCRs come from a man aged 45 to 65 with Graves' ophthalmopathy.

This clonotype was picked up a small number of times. CDR3 residues: CATSRDPGGRDGYTF. For the CDR3, the DNA is TGTGCCACCAGCAGAGACCCGGGAGGGAGGGATGGCTACACCTTC. The chain links TRBV15 to TRBJ1-2; D not resolved. This CDR3 has 15 amino acids. Trimming left V 0 bases short and J 6 bases short, with 14 bases between. From germline, CDR1 is LNHNV and CDR2 YYDKDF (reference sequence).

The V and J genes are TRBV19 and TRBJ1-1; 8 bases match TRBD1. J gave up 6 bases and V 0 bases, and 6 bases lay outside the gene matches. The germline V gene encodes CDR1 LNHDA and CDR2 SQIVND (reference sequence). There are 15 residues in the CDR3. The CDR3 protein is CASSIDHTGGAEAFF. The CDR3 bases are TGTGCCAGTAGTATAGATCACACAGGGGGGGCTGAAGCTTTCTTT.

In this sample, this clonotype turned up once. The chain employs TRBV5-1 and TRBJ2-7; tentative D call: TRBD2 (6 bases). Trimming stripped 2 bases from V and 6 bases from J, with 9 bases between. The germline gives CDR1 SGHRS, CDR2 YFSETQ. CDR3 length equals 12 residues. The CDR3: CASSFMGGEQYF. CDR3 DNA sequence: TGCGCCAGCAGCTTTATGGGGGGCGAGCAGTACTTC.

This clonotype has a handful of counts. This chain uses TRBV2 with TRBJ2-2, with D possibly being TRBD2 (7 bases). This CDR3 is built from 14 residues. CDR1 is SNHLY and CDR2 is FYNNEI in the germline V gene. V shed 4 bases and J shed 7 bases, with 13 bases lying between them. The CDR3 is CASSVGGANGELFF. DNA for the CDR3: TGTGCCAGCAGTGTTGGGGGGGCAAACGGGGAGCTGTTTTTT. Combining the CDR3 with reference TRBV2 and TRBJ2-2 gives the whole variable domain EPEVTQTPSHQVTQMGQEVILRCVPISNHLYFYWYRQILGQKVEFLVSFYNNEISEKSEIFDDQFSVERPDGSNFTLKIRSTKLEDSAMYFCASSVGGANGELFFGEGSRLTVL.

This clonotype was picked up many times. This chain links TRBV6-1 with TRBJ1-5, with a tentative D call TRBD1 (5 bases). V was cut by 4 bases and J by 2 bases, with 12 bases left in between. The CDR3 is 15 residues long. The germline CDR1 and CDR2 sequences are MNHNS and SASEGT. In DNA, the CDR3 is TGTGCCAGCAGTGCAGGGTTTTTGGGCAATCAGCCCCAGCATTTT. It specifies CASSAGFLGNQPQHF.

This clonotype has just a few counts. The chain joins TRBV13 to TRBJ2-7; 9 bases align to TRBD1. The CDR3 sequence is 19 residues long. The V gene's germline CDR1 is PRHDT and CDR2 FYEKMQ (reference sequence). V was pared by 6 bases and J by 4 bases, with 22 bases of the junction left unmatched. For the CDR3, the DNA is TGTGCCAGCAGGACAACCGGCCGGGACAGGGTTCCCGGGGGGTACGAGCAGTACTTC. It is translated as CASRTTGRDRVPGGYEQYF.

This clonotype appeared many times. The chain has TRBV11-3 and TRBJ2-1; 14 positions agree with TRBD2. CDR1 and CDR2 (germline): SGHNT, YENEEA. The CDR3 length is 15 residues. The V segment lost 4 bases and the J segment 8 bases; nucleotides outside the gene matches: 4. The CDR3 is CASSSPGLAGDEQFF. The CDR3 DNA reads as TGTGCCAGCAGCTCGCCGGGACTAGCGGGAGATGAGCAGTTCTTC.

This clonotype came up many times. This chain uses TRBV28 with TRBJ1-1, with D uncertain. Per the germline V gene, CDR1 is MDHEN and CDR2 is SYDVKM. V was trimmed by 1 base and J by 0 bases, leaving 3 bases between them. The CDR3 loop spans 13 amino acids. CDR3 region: CASSLLMNTEAFF. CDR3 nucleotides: TGTGCCAGCAGTTTATTAATGAACACTGAAGCTTTCTTT.

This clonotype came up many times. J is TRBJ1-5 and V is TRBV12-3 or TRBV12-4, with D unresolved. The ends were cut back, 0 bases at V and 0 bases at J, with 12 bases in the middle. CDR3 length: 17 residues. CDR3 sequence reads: CASSLALIGLSNQPQHF. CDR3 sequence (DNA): TGTGCCAGCAGTTTAGCGCTAATAGGTCTTAGCAATCAGCCCCAGCATTTT.

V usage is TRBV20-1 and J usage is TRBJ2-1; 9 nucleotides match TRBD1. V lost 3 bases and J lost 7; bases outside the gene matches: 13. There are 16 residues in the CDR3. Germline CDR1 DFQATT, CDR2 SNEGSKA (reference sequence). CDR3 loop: CSASPFTGGAGNEQFF. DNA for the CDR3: TGCAGTGCTAGCCCCTTTACAGGGGGCGCAGGAAATGAGCAGTTCTTC.

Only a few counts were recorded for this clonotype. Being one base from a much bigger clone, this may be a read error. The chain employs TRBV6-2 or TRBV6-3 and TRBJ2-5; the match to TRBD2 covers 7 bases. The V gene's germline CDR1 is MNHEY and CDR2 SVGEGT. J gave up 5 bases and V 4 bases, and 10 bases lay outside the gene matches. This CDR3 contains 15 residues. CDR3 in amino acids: CASSLGRGGMETQYF. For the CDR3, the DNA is TGTGCCAGCAGTTTGGGGAGGGGAGGTATGGAGACCCAGTACTTC.

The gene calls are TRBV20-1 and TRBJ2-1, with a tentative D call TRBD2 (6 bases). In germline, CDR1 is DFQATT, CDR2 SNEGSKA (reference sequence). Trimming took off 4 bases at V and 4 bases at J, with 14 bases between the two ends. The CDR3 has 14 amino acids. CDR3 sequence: CSANPGRGYNEQFF. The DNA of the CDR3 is TGCAGTGCTAATCCCGGGAGAGGGTACAATGAGCAGTTCTTC.

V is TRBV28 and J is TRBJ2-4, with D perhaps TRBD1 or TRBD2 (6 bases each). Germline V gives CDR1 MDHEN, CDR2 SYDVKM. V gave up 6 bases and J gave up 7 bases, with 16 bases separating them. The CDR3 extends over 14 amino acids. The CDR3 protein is CASRSLGGFNIQYF. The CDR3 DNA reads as TGTGCCAGCAGATCCTTGGGGGGCTTCAACATTCAGTACTTC.

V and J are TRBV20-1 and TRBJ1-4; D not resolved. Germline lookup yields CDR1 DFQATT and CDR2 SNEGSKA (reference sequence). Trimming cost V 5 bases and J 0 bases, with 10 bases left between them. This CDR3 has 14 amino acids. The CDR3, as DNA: TGCAGTGCTCGAACAGCAACAACTAATGAAAAACTGTTTTTT. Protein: CSARTATTNEKLFF.

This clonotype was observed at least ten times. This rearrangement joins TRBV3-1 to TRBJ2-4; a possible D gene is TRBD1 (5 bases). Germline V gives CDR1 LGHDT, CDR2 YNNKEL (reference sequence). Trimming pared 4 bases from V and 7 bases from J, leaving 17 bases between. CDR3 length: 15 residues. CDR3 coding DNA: TGTGCCAGCAGCCTATCTACAGGTCAGTTGAACATTCAGTACTTC. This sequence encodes CASSLSTGQLNIQYF. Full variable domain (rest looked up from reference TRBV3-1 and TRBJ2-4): DTAVSQTPKYLVTQMGNDKSIKCEQNLGHDTMYWYKQDSKKFLKIMFSYNNKELIINETVPNRFSPKSPDKAHLNLHINSLELGDSAVYFCASSLSTGQLNIQYFGAGTRLSVL.

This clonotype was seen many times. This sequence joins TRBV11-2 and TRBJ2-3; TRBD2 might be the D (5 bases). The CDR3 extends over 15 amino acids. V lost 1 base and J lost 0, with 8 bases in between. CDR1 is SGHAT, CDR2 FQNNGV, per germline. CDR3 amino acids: CASSLVIASTDTQYF. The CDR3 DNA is TGTGCCAGCAGCTTAGTAATAGCGAGCACAGATACGCAGTATTTT.

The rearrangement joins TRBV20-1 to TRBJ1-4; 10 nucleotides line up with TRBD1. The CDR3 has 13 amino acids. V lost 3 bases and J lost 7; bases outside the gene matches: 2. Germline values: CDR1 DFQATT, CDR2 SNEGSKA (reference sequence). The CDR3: CSARTGGLEKLFF. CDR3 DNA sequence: TGCAGTGCTAGGACAGGGGGCCTTGAAAAACTGTTTTTT.

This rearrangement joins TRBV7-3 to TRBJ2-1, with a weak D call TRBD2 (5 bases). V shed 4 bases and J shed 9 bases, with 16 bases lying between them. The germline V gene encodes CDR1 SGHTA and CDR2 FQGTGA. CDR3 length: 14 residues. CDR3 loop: CASSSVASRGEQFF. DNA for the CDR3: TGTGCCAGCAGCTCCGTGGCGAGCCGGGGTGAGCAGTTCTTC.

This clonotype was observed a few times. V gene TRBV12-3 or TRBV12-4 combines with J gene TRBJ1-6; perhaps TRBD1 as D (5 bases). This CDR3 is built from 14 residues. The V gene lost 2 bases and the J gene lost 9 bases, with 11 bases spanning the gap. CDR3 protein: CASSLRQLLSPLHF. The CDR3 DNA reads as TGTGCCAGCAGTTTAAGACAGCTTCTTTCACCCCTCCACTTT.

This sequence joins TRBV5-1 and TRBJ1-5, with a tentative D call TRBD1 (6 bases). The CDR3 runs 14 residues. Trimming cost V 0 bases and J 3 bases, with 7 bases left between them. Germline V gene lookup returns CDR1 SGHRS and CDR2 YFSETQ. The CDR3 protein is CASSLAGANQPQHF. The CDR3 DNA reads TGCGCCAGCAGCTTGGCAGGGGCCAATCAGCCCCAGCATTTT.

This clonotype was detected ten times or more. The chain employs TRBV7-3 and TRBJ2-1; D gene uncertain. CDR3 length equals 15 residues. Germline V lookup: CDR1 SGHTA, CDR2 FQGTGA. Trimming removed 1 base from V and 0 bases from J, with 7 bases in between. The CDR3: CASSLIQSSYNEQFF. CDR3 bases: TGTGCCAGCAGCTTAATTCAGAGCTCCTACAATGAGCAGTTCTTC.

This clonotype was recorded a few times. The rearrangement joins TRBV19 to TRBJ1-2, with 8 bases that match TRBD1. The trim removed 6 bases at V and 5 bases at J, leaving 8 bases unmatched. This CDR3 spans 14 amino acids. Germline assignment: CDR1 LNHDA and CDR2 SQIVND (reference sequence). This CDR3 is CASSPDRDTYGYTF. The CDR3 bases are TGTGCCAGTAGCCCGGACAGGGACACTTATGGCTACACCTTC.

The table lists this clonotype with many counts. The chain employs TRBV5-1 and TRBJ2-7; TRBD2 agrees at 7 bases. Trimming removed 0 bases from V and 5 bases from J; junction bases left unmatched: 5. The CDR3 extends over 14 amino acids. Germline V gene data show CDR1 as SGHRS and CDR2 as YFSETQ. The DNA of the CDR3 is TGCGCCAGCAGCTTGGAAGGCGGGAGCGACGAGCAGTACTTC. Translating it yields CASSLEGGSDEQYF. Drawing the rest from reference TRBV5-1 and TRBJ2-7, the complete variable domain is KAGVTQTPRYLIKTRGQQVTLSCSPISGHRSVSWYQQTPGQGLQFLFEYFSETQRNKGNFPGRFSGRQFSNSRSEMNVSTLELGDSALYLCASSLEGGSDEQYFGPGTRLTVT.

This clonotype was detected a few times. In DNA, the CDR3 is TGTGCTACCAGGGACAGACGACAGGGCTATGGCTACACCTTC. This encodes CATRDRRQGYGYTF. This chain links TRBV10-3 with TRBJ1-2, with TRBD1 matching 7 bases. In germline, CDR1 is ENHRY, CDR2 SYGVKD. The CDR3 totals 14 residues.

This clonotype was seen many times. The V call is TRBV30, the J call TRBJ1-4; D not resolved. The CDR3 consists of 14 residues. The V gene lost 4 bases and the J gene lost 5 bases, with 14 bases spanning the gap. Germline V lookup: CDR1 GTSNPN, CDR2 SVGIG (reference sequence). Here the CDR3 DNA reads TGTGCCTGGACTGGTGACCATAGAAATGAAAAACTGTTTTTT. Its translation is CAWTGDHRNEKLFF.

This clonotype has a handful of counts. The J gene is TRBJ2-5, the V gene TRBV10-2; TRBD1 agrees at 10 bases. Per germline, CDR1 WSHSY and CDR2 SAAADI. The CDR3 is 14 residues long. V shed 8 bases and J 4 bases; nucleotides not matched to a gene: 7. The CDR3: CASLDRGQSETQYF. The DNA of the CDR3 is TGCGCCAGCTTAGACAGGGGGCAGTCAGAGACCCAGTACTTC.

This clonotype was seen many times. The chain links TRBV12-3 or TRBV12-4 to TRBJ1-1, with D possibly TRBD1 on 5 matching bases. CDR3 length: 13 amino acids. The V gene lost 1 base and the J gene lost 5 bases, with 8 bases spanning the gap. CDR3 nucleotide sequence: TGTGCCAGCAGTTTAGGGGGCAAGACTGAAGCTTTCTTT. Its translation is CASSLGGKTEAFF.

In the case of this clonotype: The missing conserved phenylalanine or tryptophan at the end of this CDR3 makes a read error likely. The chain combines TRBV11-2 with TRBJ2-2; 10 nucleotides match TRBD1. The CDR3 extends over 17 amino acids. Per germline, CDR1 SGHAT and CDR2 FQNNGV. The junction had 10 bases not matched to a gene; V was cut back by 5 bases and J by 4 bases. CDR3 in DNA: TGTGCCAGCAGCCAGATAGGGGACAGGGGTACCACCGGGGAGCTGTTTCTT. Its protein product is CASSQIGDRGTTGELFL.